The rows below give T cell receptor beta chains drawn from one sample of a study of shared T cell receptors in the human thymus. The protocol was immunoSEQ multiplex PCR, while the TCRdb copy is restricted to in-frame clones and leaves out a portion. The table includes hundreds of thousands of clones, more than 70% detected once. These records were also assigned to another study, of human thymus T cells.

Sequencing was done on a sample of thymocytes. The receptor source for this set is a boy under two years old with a congenital heart defect. The CDR3 runs from the conserved cysteine through the conserved F or W. D genes are given only for firm matches. Clone size is shown for a subset of rows, as once, few, many or a class of expanded clone.

- TRBJ2-5 - TRBV10-3 CAIGGETQYF TGTGCCATCGGAGGGGAGACCCAGTACTTC
TRBD2 TRBJ2-2 - TRBV9 CASSAPSGGRTGELFF TGTGCCAGCAGCGCCCCTAGCGGGGGACGCACCGGGGAGCTGTTTTTT
- TRBJ2-7 - TRBV5-1 CASSLGVTTPYEQYF TGCGCCAGCAGCTTGGGAGTGACTACACCCTACGAGCAGTACTTC
TRBD1 TRBJ2-7 - TRBV5-6 CASSVRDRGSSYEQYF TGTGCCAGCAGCGTCCGGGACAGGGGTAGTTCCTACGAGCAGTACTTC
TRBD1 TRBJ1-1 - TRBV7-4 CASSLRRDREEAFF TGTGCCAGCAGCTTACGAAGGGACAGGGAAGAAGCTTTCTTT
- TRBJ2-7 - TRBV12-5 CASGFPSAETYEQYF TGTGCTAGTGGTTTCCCCTCGGCGGAAACCTACGAGCAGTACTTC
- TRBJ2-1 - TRBV19 CASSFRDSYNEQFF TGTGCCAGTAGTTTCCGGGACTCCTACAATGAGCAGTTCTTC
TRBD2 TRBJ2-3 - TRBV28 CASSRTSRDTQYF TGTGCCAGCAGCAGGACTAGTCGGGATACGCAGTATTTT
- TRBJ1-2 - TRBV4-3 CASSQDPGEEGYTF TGCGCCAGCAGCCAAGACCCCGGGGAGGAGGGCTACACCTTC
- TRBJ1-4 - TRBV29-1 CSVLPRQGLGEKLFF TGCAGCGTCCTCCCGCGCCAGGGGCTGGGTGAAAAACTGTTTTTT
- TRBJ2-6 - TRBV18 CASSHGAGPSGANVLTF TGTGCCAGCTCACATGGGGCCGGACCCTCTGGGGCCAACGTCCTGACTTTC
TRBD1 TRBJ1-1 once TRBV4-1 CASSQVGDRGLPGTEAFF TGCGCCAGCAGCCAAGTTGGGGACAGGGGGCTTCCGGGCACTGAAGCTTTCTTT
- TRBJ1-2 - TRBV9 CASSAQHSPYGYTF TGTGCCAGCAGCGCCCAACATTCCCCCTATGGCTACACCTTC
- TRBJ2-3 - TRBV10-2 CASDRQGTDTQYF TGCGCCAGCGACAGACAGGGCACAGATACGCAGTATTTT
TRBD2 TRBJ2-7 - TRBV23-1 CASSQFPGTSGGWLEQYF TGCGCCAGCAGTCAATTTCCCGGGACTAGCGGGGGGTGGCTCGAGCAGTACTTC
- TRBJ2-3 - TRBV15 CATSREQGRTDTQYF TGTGCCACCAGCAGAGAACAGGGACGCACAGATACGCAGTATTTT
TRBD2 TRBJ2-6 - TRBV19 CATSGGSGANVLTF TGTGCCACCAGCGGGGGCTCTGGGGCCAACGTCCTGACTTTC
TRBD1 TRBJ2-5 - TRBV7-2 CASSTRTGLETQYF TGTGCCAGCAGCACCAGGACAGGGCTGGAGACCCAGTACTTC
- TRBJ2-3 - TRBV27 CASSLLPTLGGMGDTQYF TGTGCCAGCAGTTTATTGCCCACTCTCGGAGGGATGGGGGATACGCAGTATTTT
- TRBJ2-7 - TRBV7-2 CASLGAGEQYF TGTGCCAGCTTGGGGGCAGGCGAGCAGTACTTC
- TRBJ2-7 - TRBV10-2 CASSAIGQLDSYEQYF TGCGCCAGCAGTGCTATCGGACAGTTAGACTCCTACGAGCAGTACTTC
TRBD1 TRBJ2-1 few TRBV4-3 CASSQDREGTGSYNEQFF TGCGCCAGCAGCCAAGATAGGGAGGGGACAGGGTCCTACAATGAGCAGTTCTTC
TRBD2 TRBJ2-1 - TRBV28 CASSPPKTSGESTSYNEQFF TGTGCCAGCAGTCCACCAAAGACTAGCGGGGAAAGTACCTCCTACAATGAGCAGTTCTTC
- TRBJ1-1 - TRBV27 CASSFAGAGTEAFF TGTGCCAGCAGTTTTGCGGGGGCAGGCACTGAAGCTTTCTTT
TRBD2 TRBJ2-5 once TRBV5-6 CASSCRLIRLAGDQETQYF TGTGCCAGCAGCTGTCGCCTGATAAGACTAGCGGGAGATCAGGAGACCCAGTACTTC
- TRBJ1-4 - TRBV4-3 CASSQGDRTGKLFF TGCGCCAGCAGCCAAGGAGACAGGACGGGGAAACTGTTTTTT
- TRBJ2-3 - TRBV6-5 CASSYSVGTGTDTQYF TGTGCCAGCAGTTACTCTGTAGGAACCGGGACAGATACGCAGTATTTT
- TRBJ2-5 few TRBV20-1 CSASPGETQYF TGCAGTGCTAGTCCGGGAGAGACCCAGTACTTC
- TRBJ2-6 - TRBV5-4 CASSSTVSGANVLTF TGTGCCAGCAGCAGTACAGTATCTGGGGCCAACGTCCTGACTTTC
- TRBJ1-2 - TRBV28 CASSPCKTFYGYTF TGTGCCAGCAGTCCCTGTAAGACTTTCTATGGCTACACCTTC
TRBD1 TRBJ1-4 few TRBV5-1 CASSLGDRLTREKLFF TGCGCCAGCAGCTTGGGGGACAGACTGACAAGGGAAAAACTGTTTTTT
- TRBJ1-6 - TRBV5-1 CASSEDSWSNSPLHF TGCGCCAGCAGCGAGGACAGTTGGAGCAATTCACCCCTCCACTTT
- TRBJ2-7 - TRBV13 CASRFNKGEGAYEQYF TGTGCCAGCAGGTTCAACAAGGGGGAAGGGGCCTACGAGCAGTACTTC
TRBD1 TRBJ1-1 - TRBV7-8 CASSLGDRGHHEAFF TGTGCCAGCAGCTTAGGGGACAGGGGGCATCATGAAGCTTTCTTT
TRBD2 TRBJ2-4 - TRBV15 CATSRQTSGSKRIAKNIQYF TGTGCCACCAGCAGACAGACTAGCGGGAGTAAACGGATAGCCAAAAACATTCAGTACTTC
TRBD2 TRBJ2-7 - TRBV13 CASSLARTSGYEQYF TGTGCCAGCAGCCTCGCCCGGACTAGTGGCTACGAGCAGTACTTC
TRBD2 TRBJ2-2 - TRBV5-1 CASSSAGGPSSGELFF TGCGCCAGCAGTTCAGCGGGGGGGCCTTCTAGCGGGGAGCTGTTTTTT
TRBD2 TRBJ2-5 - TRBV5-4 CASSLLAGGPSETQYF TGTGCCAGCAGCTTACTAGCGGGGGGGCCTTCTGAGACCCAGTACTTC
TRBD2 TRBJ2-5 - TRBV27 CASSLFSGGRETQYF TGTGCCAGCAGTTTATTTAGCGGGGGGAGAGAGACCCAGTACTTC
TRBD1 TRBJ2-7 - TRBV28 CASSYPGQGTPYEQYF TGTGCCAGCAGTTACCCGGGACAGGGGACACCCTACGAGCAGTACTTC
TRBD2 TRBJ2-7 - TRBV28 CASSLGEREPYEQYF TGTGCCAGCAGTTTAGGGGAGCGGGAGCCCTACGAGCAGTACTTC
- TRBJ2-7 - TRBV7-2 CASSKRRGDEQYF TGTGCCAGCAGCAAACGAAGGGGTGACGAGCAGTACTTC
- TRBJ2-6 - TRBV28 CASSLWDTGSGANVLTF TGTGCCAGCAGTTTATGGGACACTGGCTCTGGGGCCAACGTCCTGACTTTC
TRBD1 TRBJ2-2 - TRBV5-1 CASSGGQGGTGELFF TGCGCCAGCAGCGGAGGACAGGGTGGCACCGGGGAGCTGTTTTTT
- TRBJ1-5 - TRBV6-1 CASSPGVRQPQHF TGTGCCAGCAGCCCAGGGGTACGTCAGCCCCAGCATTTT
TRBD2 TRBJ2-1 - TRBV5-6 CASSLLGLADHNEQFF TGTGCCAGCAGCTTGTTGGGTCTAGCGGACCACAATGAGCAGTTCTTC
TRBD1 TRBJ1-3 few TRBV7-2 CASSLGQPVGSGNTIYF TGTGCCAGCAGCTTGGGACAGCCCGTGGGCTCTGGAAACACCATATATTTT
TRBD1 TRBJ1-1 - TRBV7-2 CASRRRGQFNTEAFF TGTGCCAGCAGGAGGAGGGGACAGTTTAACACTGAAGCTTTCTTT
TRBD1 TRBJ2-2 - TRBV6-5 CASSSLTGATGELFF TGTGCCAGCAGTTCTCTCACAGGGGCCACCGGGGAGCTGTTTTTT
TRBD2 TRBJ2-3 - TRBV19 CASREASGRTDTQYF TGTGCCAGTAGAGAGGCTAGCGGGCGCACAGATACGCAGTATTTT
- TRBJ1-1 - TRBV5-1 CASSFSGSMNTEAFF TGCGCCAGCAGCTTCTCCGGTTCCATGAACACTGAAGCTTTCTTT
- TRBJ2-7 - TRBV18 CASSPSSGASYEQYF TGTGCCAGCTCACCAAGTAGCGGAGCTTCTTACGAGCAGTACTTC
- TRBJ1-2 once TRBV6-5 CASSYRTDYGYTF TGTGCCAGCAGTTACCGGACAGACTATGGCTACACCTTC
- TRBJ1-6 - TRBV15 CATSRDRRGHATMSLYPLHF TGTGCCACCAGCAGAGATCGACGAGGGCACGCAACCATGTCCCTCTACCCCCTCCACTTT
TRBD1 TRBJ1-2 - TRBV5-1 CASSRSNRGDGYTF TGCGCCAGCAGCCGAAGTAACAGGGGGGATGGCTACACCTTC
TRBD1 TRBJ2-1 once TRBV5-1 CASSLDGQENNEQFF TGCGCCAGCAGCTTGGATGGACAGGAAAACAATGAGCAGTTCTTC
- TRBJ1-1 few TRBV5-1 CASRHPGCTEAFF TGCGCCAGCAGACATCCGGGATGCACTGAAGCTTTCTTT
TRBD2 TRBJ2-1 - TRBV19 CASSGTSGGAGSYNEQFF TGTGCCAGTAGTGGGACTAGCGGGGGGGCGGGCTCCTACAATGAGCAGTTCTTC
- TRBJ1-4 - TRBV2 CASTVDSGNEKLFF TGTGCCAGTACCGTAGATTCGGGTAATGAAAAACTGTTTTTT
- TRBJ2-2 few TRBV15 CATSRVGEGNTGELFF TGTGCCACCAGCAGAGTGGGAGAGGGGAACACCGGGGAGCTGTTTTTT